The 14 T cell receptor beta chains presented below share a single source sample, sequenced in a study of T cell responses to AZD1222 COVID-19 vaccine (dated by TCRdb to the early 2020s). The meaning of the sample's time point label: baseline before first vaccination. Libraries were made using the immunoSEQ multiplex PCR assay. Entries here come from immuneACCESS through TCRdb and include only in-frame sequences with V and J called. Some clones fail to appear in such tables; in the studies checked, an unresolved V gene covers under half of the shortfall, and the cause of the remainder is unknown. This sample gives about 210,000 clones in total; roughly 92% of them show up just once. The top ten clonotypes cover 1% to 1.5% of the sample. The sequencing here drew on peripheral blood, taken on day 0 of AZD1222 vaccination. The receptors originated from an adult in good health.

In this sample, this clone turned up once. V usage is TRBV28 and J usage is TRBJ1-2; D unresolved. Germline values: CDR1 MDHEN, CDR2 SYDVKM. This CDR3 region has 17 residues. The V and J ends lost 4 bases and 4 bases respectively, with 22 bases between them. The CDR3, as DNA: TGTGCCAGCAGTTCCGCCCCCCGGGCTACCGGCCGCTATGGCTACACCTTC. The encoded protein is CASSSAPRATGRYGYTF.

This rearrangement joins TRBV2 to TRBJ1-2; D perhaps matches TRBD1 (6 bases). The ends were cut back, 5 bases at V and 3 bases at J, with 13 bases in the middle. This CDR3 has 14 residues. Germline CDR1 reads SNHLY; CDR2 reads FYNNEI. The CDR3: CASSKQGTDYGYTF. CDR3 coding DNA: TGTGCCAGCAGTAAACAGGGCACCGACTATGGCTACACCTTC.

This sequence joins TRBV21-1 and TRBJ2-5; the table names TRBD2, a call not compared with the DNA. TRBV21-1 corresponds to a pseudogene. The CDR3 loop spans 17 amino acids. CDR3 DNA sequence: TGTGCCAGCAGCTGCGCGGGGTATAGCGGCCGCCGGGAGACCCAGTACTTC. Translating it yields CASSCAGYSGRRETQYF.

The chain recombines TRBV25-1 with TRBJ2-6; D perhaps matches TRBD1 (6 bases). Trimming left V 4 bases short and J 2 bases short, with 15 bases between. The CDR3 covers 17 residues. Germline V CDR1 and CDR2: MGHDK, SYGVNS. The CDR3 loop is CASSVTGRGAGANVLTF. The CDR3 DNA is TGTGCCAGCAGTGTTACAGGGAGAGGCGCTGGGGCCAACGTCCTGACTTTC. The full variable domain, in which reference TRBV25-1 and TRBJ2-6 provide the parts outside the CDR3, is EADIYQTPRYLVIGTGKKITLECSQTMGHDKMYWYQQDPGMELHLIHYSYGVNSTEKGDLSSESTVSRIRTEHFPLTLESARPSHTSQYLCASSVTGRGAGANVLTFGAGSRLTVL.

The rearrangement joins TRBV12-5 to TRBJ1-2, with TRBD1 matching 7 bases. This CDR3 contains 15 residues. The germline V gene has CDR1 LGHNT and CDR2 FRNRAP. V dropped 6 bases and J dropped 8; count of bases not matched to a gene: 15. For the CDR3, the DNA is TGTGCTAGTGGCTCAAGACAGGGTTGGGGGGAAGGCTACACCTTC. Protein sequence: CASGSRQGWGEGYTF.

The gene calls are TRBV15 and TRBJ1-4; a weak D match, TRBD1 (6 bases). The V and J ends lost 0 bases and 5 bases respectively, with 19 bases between them. CDR3 size: 18 residues. Germline CDR1 reads LNHNV; CDR2 reads YYDKDF (reference sequence). The CDR3 reads CATSRERGRGDTNEKLFF. The CDR3 nucleotides are TGTGCCACCAGCAGAGAACGAGGACGGGGGGACACAAATGAAAAACTGTTTTTT.

This clone was seen a single time. The chain is built from TRBV12-3 or TRBV12-4 and TRBJ1-2, with TRBD1 matching 7 bases. Trimming took 6 bases from V and 8 from J; bases not matched to a gene: 9. This CDR3 comprises 13 residues. The CDR3: CASSVRDSRGYTF. In DNA form, the CDR3 reads TGTGCCAGCAGCGTCCGGGACAGCCGCGGCTACACCTTC.

The chain has TRBV4-3 and TRBJ2-2, with D tentatively TRBD2 (6 bases). CDR1 and CDR2 (germline): LGHNA, YSLEER. This CDR3 region has 14 residues. The V gene lost 1 base and the J gene lost 11 bases, with 14 bases spanning the gap. The CDR3: CASSQGGGTLELFF. DNA for the CDR3: TGCGCCAGCAGCCAAGGGGGAGGCACCTTAGAGCTGTTTTTT.

A single count supports this clone. The chain is built from TRBV9 and TRBJ1-4, with a weak D call TRBD1 (5 bases). CDR3 length equals 15 residues. CDR1 SGDLS and CDR2 YYNGEE come from the germline V gene. The germline V and J ends were trimmed by 4 bases and 3 bases, with 13 bases remaining between them. In DNA form, the CDR3 reads TGTGCCAGCAGCCCCCGACAGAAGTCTAATGAAAAACTGTTTTTT. Translating gives CASSPRQKSNEKLFF.

The J gene is TRBJ1-1, the V gene TRBV5-1; 8 positions match TRBD1. V lost 0 bases and J lost 10; bases outside the gene matches: 8. Looked up from germline, CDR1 is SGHRS and CDR2 is YFSETQ. The CDR3 spans 14 residues. CDR3 DNA sequence: TGCGCCAGCAGCTTGGGGACAGGGCAAAAGGTAGCTTTCTTT. Residues: CASSLGTGQKVAFF.

V usage is TRBV4-3 and J usage is TRBJ1-4; perhaps TRBD1 as D (5 bases). Deletions cut 3 bases from V and 6 bases from J, with 17 bases between. CDR1 is LGHNA and CDR2 is YSLEER in the germline V gene. There are 16 residues in the CDR3. The CDR3, as DNA: TGCGCCAGCAGCCAGGGGCGCGATGTCCTGGATGAAAAACTGTTTTTT. Protein sequence: CASSQGRDVLDEKLFF.

V is TRBV7-9 and J is TRBJ1-3; D is ambiguous. Trimming left V 1 base short and J 0 bases short, with 10 bases between. Germline loops: CDR1 SEHNR, CDR2 FQNEAQ (reference sequence). The CDR3 is made up of 16 amino acids. CDR3 residues: CASSLGPGNSGNTIYF. The CDR3 DNA reads TGTGCCAGCAGCTTAGGACCGGGAAACTCTGGAAACACCATATATTTT.

The rearrangement joins TRBV12-3 or TRBV12-4 to TRBJ1-5; D ambiguous. V was shortened by 5 bases and J by 5 bases, with 4 bases between the two germline ends. There are 11 residues in the CDR3. The CDR3 nucleotides read TGTGCCAGCAGTACCGATCAGCCCCAGCATTTT. The encoded protein is CASSTDQPQHF.

The CDR3 bases are TGTGCCAGCAGTGGACAGGGGATGAACACTGAAGCTTTCTTT. Encoded protein: CASSGQGMNTEAFF. This sequence joins TRBV2 and TRBJ1-1; 8 nucleotides align to TRBD1. Germline V gene data show CDR1 as SNHLY and CDR2 as FYNNEI. The CDR3 is 14 residues long. V was clipped by 4 bases and J by 0 bases; unmatched bases: 1.